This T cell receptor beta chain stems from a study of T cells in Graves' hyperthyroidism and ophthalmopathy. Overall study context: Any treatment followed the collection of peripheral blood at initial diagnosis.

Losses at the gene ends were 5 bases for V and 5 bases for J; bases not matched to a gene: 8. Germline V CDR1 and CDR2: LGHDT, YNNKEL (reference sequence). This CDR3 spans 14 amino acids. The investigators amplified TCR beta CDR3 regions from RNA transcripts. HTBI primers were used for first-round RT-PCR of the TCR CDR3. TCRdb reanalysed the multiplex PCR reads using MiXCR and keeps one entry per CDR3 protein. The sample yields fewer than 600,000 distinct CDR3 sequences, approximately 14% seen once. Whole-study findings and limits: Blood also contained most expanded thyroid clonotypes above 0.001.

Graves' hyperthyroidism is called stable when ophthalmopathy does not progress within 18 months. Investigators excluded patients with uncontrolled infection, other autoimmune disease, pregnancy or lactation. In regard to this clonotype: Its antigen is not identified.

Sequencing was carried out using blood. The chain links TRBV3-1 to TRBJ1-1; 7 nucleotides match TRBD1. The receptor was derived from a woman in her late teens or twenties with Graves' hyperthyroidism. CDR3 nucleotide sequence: TGTGCCAGCAGCAACCCGGGACAGAAGACTGAAGCTTTCTTT. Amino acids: CASSNPGQKTEAFF.